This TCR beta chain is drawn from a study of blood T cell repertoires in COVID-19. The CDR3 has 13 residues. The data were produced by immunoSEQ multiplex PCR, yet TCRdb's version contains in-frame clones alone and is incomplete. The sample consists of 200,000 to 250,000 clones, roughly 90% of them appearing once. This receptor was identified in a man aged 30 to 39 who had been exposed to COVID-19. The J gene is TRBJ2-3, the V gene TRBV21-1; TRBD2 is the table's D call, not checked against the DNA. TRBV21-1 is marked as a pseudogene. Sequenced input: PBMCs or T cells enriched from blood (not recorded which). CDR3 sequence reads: CASSSSVTDTQYF. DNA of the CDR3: TGTGCCAGCAGCTCGTCCGTCACAGATACGCAGTATTTT.